The 2 T cell receptor beta chains listed next were all sequenced from one sample in a study of patients and donors after allogeneic stem cell transplantation. One entry per CDR3 protein results from TCRdb running MiXCR on the RT-PCR reads. The repertoire has 900,000 to 1,000,000 distinct CDR3 sequences, more than 15% of them found once; the top ten carry 5% to 6.5%. The material sequenced was blood, either unsorted or a sorted T cell fraction (not recorded which). Every receptor here comes from a human donor who was either an allogeneic HSCT recipient or a stem cell or donor lymphocyte infusion donor (not recorded which). It is not recorded whose cells these are; they may come from a transplant donor.

This rearrangement joins TRBV5-6 to TRBJ2-3; D gene uncertain. V lost 2 bases and J lost 3, with 7 bases in between. The CDR3 consists of 13 residues. Looked up from germline, CDR1 is SGHDT and CDR2 is YYEEEE. CDR3: CASSLIGTDTQYF. The CDR3 region has the DNA TGTGCCAGCAGCTTAATAGGGACAGATACGCAGTATTTT.

V is TRBV9 and J is TRBJ2-1; 8 positions match TRBD2. This CDR3 comprises 16 residues. V lost 4 bases and J lost 1; bases outside the gene matches: 7. CDR1 is SGDLS, CDR2 YYNGEE, per germline. The CDR3 sequence is CASSPGTSSSYNEQFF. In nucleotides, the CDR3 is TGTGCCAGCAGCCCTGGGACTAGTTCATCCTACAATGAGCAGTTCTTC. Using reference TRBV9 and TRBJ2-1 for the parts outside the CDR3, the full variable domain is DSGVTQTPKHLITATGQRVTLRCSPRSGDLSVYWYQQSLDQGLQFLIQYYNGEERAKGNILERFSAQQFPDLHSELNLSSLELGDSALYFCASSPGTSSSYNEQFFGPGTRLTVL.